This T cell receptor (beta chain) emerged from a study of breast tumors, draining lymph nodes, adjacent tissues. Study results and limitations: Luminal-like breast cancer showed significantly greater tumor-nontumor repertoire similarity than basal-like breast cancer did. The lymph node origin of tumor T cells was framed as consistent with a hypothesis, not demonstrated. Tumor repertoires ranked between lymph nodes and nontumor tissue in diversity, with V and J gene preferences. Data fit most tumor T cells coming from lymph node, expanding in tumor.

Germline loops: CDR1 LGHNA, CDR2 YSLEER. The ends lost 4 bases at V and 0 bases at J; junction bases unmatched: 9. This CDR3 is 17 amino acids long. This clonotype has at least ten counts. Its specificity is not known. TCRdb redid the calling of the multiplex PCR reads with MiXCR, one entry per CDR3 protein. Of about 170,000 distinct CDR3 sequences in the sample, around 35% were seen once. The lymph nodes were axillary draining lymph nodes from breast cancer patients. The chain couples TRBV4-3 to TRBJ2-1; 7 bases are shared with TRBD2. Source material: axillary lymph node tissue. This TCR was sampled from a female donor with breast cancer. Some clones in this sample may be carry-over from other donors' samples. The CDR3 spells CASSRGGGRGSYNEQFF. CDR3 nucleotide sequence: TGCGCCAGCAGCCGCGGGGGAGGGAGAGGCTCCTACAATGAGCAGTTCTTC.